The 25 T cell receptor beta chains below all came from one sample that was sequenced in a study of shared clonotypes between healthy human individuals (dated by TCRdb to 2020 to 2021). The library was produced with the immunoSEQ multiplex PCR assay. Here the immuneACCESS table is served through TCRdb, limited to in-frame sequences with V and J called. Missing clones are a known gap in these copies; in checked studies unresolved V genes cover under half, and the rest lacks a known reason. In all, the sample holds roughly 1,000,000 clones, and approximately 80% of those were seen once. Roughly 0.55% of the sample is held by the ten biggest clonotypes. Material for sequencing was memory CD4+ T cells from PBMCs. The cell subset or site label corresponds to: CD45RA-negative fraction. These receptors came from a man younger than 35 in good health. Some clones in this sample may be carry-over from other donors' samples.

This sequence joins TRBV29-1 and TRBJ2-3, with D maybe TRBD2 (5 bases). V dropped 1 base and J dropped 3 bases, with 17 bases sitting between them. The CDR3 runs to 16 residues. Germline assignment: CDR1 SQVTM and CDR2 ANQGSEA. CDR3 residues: CSVEGGLKVGTDTQYF. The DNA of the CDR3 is TGCAGCGTTGAAGGTGGACTCAAGGTCGGTACAGATACGCAGTATTTT.

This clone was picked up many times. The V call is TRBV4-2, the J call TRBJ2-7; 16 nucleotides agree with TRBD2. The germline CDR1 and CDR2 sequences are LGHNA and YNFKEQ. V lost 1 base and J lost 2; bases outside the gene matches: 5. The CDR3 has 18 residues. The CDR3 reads CASSQGGLAGGPPYEQYF. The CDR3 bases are TGTGCCAGCAGCCAAGGGGGACTAGCGGGAGGGCCCCCCTACGAGCAGTACTTC.

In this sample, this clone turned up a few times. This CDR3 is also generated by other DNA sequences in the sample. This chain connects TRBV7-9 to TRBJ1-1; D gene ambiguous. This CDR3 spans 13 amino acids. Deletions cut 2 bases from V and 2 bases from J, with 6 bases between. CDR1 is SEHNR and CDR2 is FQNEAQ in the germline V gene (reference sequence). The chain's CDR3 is CASSLPPNTEAFF. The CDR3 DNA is TGTGCCAGCAGCTTACCACCCAACACTGAAGCTTTCTTT.

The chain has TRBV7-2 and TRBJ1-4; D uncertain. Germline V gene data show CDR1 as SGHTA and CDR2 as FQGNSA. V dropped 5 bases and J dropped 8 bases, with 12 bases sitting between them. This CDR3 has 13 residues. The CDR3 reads CASSPAAVEKLFF. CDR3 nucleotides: TGTGCCAGCAGCCCCGCGGCAGTCGAAAAACTGTTTTTT.

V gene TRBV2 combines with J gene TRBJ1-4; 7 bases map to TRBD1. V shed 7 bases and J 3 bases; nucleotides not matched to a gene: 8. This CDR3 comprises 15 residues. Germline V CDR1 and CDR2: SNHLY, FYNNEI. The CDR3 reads CASTRPGTANEKLFF. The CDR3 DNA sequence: TGTGCCAGCACCCGTCCGGGGACAGCTAATGAAAAACTGTTTTTT.

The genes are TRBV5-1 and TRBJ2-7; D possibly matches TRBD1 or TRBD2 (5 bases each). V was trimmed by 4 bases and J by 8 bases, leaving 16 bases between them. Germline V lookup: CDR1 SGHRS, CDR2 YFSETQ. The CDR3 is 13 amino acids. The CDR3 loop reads CASSTGTAVKQYF. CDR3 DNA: TGCGCCAGCAGCACCGGGACCGCTGTGAAGCAGTACTTC.

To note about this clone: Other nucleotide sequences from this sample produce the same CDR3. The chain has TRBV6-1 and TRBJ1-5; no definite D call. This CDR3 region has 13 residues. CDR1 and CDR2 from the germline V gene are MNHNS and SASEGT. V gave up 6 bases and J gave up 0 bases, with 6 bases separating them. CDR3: CASRRDSNQPQHF. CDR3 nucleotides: TGTGCCAGCAGGAGAGATAGCAATCAGCCCCAGCATTTT.

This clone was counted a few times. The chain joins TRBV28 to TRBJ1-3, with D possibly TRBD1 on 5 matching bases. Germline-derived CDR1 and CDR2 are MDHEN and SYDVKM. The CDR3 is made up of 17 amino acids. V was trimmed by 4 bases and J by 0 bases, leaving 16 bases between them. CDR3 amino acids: CASSSPRDGNSGNTIYF. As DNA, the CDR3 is TGTGCCAGCAGTTCCCCTCGGGACGGGAACTCTGGAAACACCATATATTTT.

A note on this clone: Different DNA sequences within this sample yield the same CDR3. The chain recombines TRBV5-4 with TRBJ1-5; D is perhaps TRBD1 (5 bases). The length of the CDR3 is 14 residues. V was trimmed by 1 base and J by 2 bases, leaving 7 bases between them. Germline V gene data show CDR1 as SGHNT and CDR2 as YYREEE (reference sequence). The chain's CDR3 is CASSLRGGNQPQHF. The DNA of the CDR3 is TGTGCCAGCAGCTTGAGAGGGGGCAATCAGCCCCAGCATTTT.

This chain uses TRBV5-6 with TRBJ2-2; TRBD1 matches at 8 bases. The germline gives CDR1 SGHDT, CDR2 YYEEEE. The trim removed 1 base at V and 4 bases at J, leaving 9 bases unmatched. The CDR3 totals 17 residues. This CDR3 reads CASSLIVGTGGTGELFF. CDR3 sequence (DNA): TGTGCCAGCAGCTTGATAGTCGGTACAGGGGGCACCGGGGAGCTGTTTTTT.

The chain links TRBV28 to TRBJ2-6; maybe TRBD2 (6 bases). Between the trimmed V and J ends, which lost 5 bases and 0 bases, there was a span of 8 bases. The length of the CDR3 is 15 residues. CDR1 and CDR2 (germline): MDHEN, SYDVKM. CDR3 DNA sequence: TGTGCCAGCAGTCAGACTAGCTCTGGGGCCAACGTCCTGACTTTC. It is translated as CASSQTSSGANVLTF.

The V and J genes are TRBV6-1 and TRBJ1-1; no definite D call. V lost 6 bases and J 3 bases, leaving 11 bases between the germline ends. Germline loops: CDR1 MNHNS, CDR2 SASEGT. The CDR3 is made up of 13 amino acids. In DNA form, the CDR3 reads TGTGCCAGCAGGTACCGGAGTGACACTGAAGCTTTCTTT. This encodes CASRYRSDTEAFF.

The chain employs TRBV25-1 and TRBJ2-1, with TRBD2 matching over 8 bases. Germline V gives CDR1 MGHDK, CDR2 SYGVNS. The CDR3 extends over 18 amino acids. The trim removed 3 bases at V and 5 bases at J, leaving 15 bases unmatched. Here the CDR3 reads CASSDRGVSTSADNEQFF. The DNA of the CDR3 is TGTGCCAGCAGTGATAGAGGGGTCTCGACTAGCGCTGACAATGAGCAGTTCTTC. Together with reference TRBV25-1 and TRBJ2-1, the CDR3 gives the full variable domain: EADIYQTPRYLVIGTGKKITLECSQTMGHDKMYWYQQDPGMELHLIHYSYGVNSTEKGDLSSESTVSRIRTEHFPLTLESARPSHTSQYLCASSDRGVSTSADNEQFFGPGTRLTVL.

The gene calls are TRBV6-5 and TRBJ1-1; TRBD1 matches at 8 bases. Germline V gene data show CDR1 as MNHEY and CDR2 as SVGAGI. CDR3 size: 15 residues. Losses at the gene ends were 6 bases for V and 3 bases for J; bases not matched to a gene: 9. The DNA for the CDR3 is TGTGCCAGCAGCCTTGATCAGGGGGCTCACACTGAAGCTTTCTTT. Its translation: CASSLDQGAHTEAFF.

CDR3 DNA sequence: TGTGCTTCTGAGCACTATAGCAATCAGCCCCAGCATTTT. This gives the protein CASEHYSNQPQHF. The chain couples TRBV6-1 to TRBJ1-5; no clear D gene. Per the germline V gene, CDR1 is MNHNS and CDR2 is SASEGT. This CDR3 is 13 amino acids long.

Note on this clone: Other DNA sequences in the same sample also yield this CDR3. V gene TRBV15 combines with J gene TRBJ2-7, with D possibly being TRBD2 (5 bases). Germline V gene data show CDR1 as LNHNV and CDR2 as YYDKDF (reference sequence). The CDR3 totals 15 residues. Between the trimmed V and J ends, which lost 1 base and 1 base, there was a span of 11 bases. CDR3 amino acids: CATSRAGVPSYEQYF. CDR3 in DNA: TGTGCCACCAGCAGAGCCGGGGTGCCGTCCTACGAGCAGTACTTC.

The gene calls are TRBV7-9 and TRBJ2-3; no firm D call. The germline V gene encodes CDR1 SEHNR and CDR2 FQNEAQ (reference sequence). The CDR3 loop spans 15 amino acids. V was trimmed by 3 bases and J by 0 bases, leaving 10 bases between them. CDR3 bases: TGTGCCAGCAGCTTGCGGTCGGACAGCACAGATACGCAGTATTTT. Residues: CASSLRSDSTDTQYF. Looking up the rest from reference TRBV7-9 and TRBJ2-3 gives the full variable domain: DTGVSQNPRHKITKRGQNVTFRCDPISEHNRLYWYRQTLGQGPEFLTYFQNEAQLEKSRLLSDRFSAERPKGSFSTLEIQRTEQGDSAMYLCASSLRSDSTDTQYFGPGTRLTVL.

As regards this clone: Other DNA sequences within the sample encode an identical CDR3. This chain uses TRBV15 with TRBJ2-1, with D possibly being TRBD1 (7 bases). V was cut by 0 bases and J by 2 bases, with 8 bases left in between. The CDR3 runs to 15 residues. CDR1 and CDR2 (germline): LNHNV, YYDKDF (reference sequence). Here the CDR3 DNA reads TGTGCCACCAGCAGAGACAGGGGGGCCTACAATGAGCAGTTCTTC. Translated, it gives CATSRDRGAYNEQFF.

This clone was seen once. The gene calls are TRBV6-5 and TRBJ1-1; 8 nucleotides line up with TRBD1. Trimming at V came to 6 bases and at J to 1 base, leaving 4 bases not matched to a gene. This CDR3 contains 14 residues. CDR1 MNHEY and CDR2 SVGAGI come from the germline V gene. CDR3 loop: CASRRDRGNTEAFF. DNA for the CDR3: TGTGCCAGCAGACGAGACAGGGGGAACACTGAAGCTTTCTTT.

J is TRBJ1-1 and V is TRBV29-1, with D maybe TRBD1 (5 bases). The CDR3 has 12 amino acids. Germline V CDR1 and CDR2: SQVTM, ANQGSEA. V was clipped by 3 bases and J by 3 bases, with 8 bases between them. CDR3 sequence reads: CSVDWGDTEAFF. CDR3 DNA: TGCAGCGTTGACTGGGGGGACACTGAAGCTTTCTTT.

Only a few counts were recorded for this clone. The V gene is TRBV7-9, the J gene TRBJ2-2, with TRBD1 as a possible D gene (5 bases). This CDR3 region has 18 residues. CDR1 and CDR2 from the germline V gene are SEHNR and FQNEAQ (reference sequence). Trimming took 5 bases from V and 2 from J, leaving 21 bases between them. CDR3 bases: TGTGCCAGCAGCCTAATCGCCGACCGACAGAGAAACACCGGGGAGCTGTTTTTT. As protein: CASSLIADRQRNTGELFF.

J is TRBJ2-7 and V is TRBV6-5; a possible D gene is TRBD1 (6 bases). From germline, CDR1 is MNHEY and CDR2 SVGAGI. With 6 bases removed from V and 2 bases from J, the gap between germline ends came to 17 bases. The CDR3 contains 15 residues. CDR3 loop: CASRRTGTLTYEQYF. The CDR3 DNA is TGTGCCAGCAGACGAACCGGGACACTAACCTACGAGCAGTACTTC.

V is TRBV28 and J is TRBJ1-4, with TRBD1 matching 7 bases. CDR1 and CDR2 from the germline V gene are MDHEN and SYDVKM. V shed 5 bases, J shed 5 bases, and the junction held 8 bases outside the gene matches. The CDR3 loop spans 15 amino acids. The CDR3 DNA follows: TGTGCCAGCAGTCCCGGGGACAGAAGAAATGAAAAACTGTTTTTT. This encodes CASSPGDRRNEKLFF.

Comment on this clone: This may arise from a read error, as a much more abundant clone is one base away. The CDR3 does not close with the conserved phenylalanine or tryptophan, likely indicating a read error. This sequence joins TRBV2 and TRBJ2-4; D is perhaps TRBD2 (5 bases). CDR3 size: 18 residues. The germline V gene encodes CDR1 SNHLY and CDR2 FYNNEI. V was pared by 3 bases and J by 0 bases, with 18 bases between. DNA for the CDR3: TGTGCCAGCAGTGAGGAATTTGAGGGCACTCTAGCCAAAAACATTCAGTACCTC. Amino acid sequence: CASSEEFEGTLAKNIQYL.

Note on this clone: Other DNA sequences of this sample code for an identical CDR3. For the CDR3, the DNA is TGTGCCAGCAGCTTAGTGGGTGCAGATACGCAGTATTTT. Amino acids: CASSLVGADTQYF. The J gene is TRBJ2-3, the V gene TRBV7-9; D is unclear. Germline V gives CDR1 SEHNR, CDR2 FQNEAQ (reference sequence). V was pared by 1 base and J by 4 bases, with 6 bases between. The length of the CDR3 is 13 residues.